This T cell receptor (beta chain) was identified during a study of Ad26.COV2.S vaccination and SARS-CoV-2 variants. From germline, CDR1 is SGHDT and CDR2 YYEEEE. Deletions cut 4 bases from V and 3 bases from J, with 7 bases between. The CDR3 has 13 amino acids. The treatment was: some 20 received Ad26.COV2.S at low or high dose, single or two shots; 5 received placebo; per-sample allocation not given. The study sampled participants on day 63 after the first vaccine or placebo injection. Using immunoSEQ multiplex PCR, the repertoire was profiled, and TCRdb retains in-frame clones only, with some absent. The sample lists around 250,000 clones; around nine tenths were seen once.

This sequence was found in a person between 18 and 59 years old who received the Ad26.COV2.S COVID-19 vaccine or a placebo. V usage is TRBV5-6 and J usage is TRBJ2-2, with D unclear. The source was peripheral blood, collected in a trial of Ad26.COV2.S vaccine versus placebo. The CDR3 nucleotides are TGTGCCAGCAGCCTCAGCGACACCGGGGAGCTGTTTTTT. This codes for CASSLSDTGELFF.